These T cell receptor beta chains were read from a single sample in a study of CD8 T cells in Susac syndrome. Each CDR3 protein gets one entry after TCRdb re-called the immunoSEQ multiplex PCR reads with MiXCR. Of 100,000 to 150,000 distinct CDR3 sequences listed, about 94% were seen once; the top ten hold around 0.12%. The sample was CD4+ T cells from PBMCs. The receptor source for this set is a human donor with multiple sclerosis. The CDR3 runs from the conserved cysteine through the conserved F or W. Each record gives: clone size, V gene, D gene, J gene, CDR3 protein, CDR3 DNA. The D gene is left open where the match is weak. Some rows mark clone size as missing; the rest say once, few, many or name a class of expanded clone.

clone size: .; V gene: TRBV11-2; D gene: .; J gene: TRBJ2-2; CDR3 protein: CASKPTRNTGELFF; CDR3 DNA: TGTGCCAGCAAGCCTACAAGAAACACCGGGGAGCTGTTTTTT
clone size: .; V gene: TRBV18; D gene: TRBD2; J gene: TRBJ2-3; CDR3 protein: CASSLLAGGPADTQYF; CDR3 DNA: TGTGCCAGCTCACTACTAGCGGGGGGGCCGGCAGATACGCAGTATTTT
clone size: .; V gene: TRBV5-1; D gene: TRBD2; J gene: TRBJ2-4; CDR3 protein: CASSASGESKNIQYF; CDR3 DNA: TGCGCCAGCAGCGCAAGCGGGGAATCCAAAAACATTCAGTACTTC
clone size: .; V gene: TRBV2; D gene: TRBD2; J gene: TRBJ2-5; CDR3 protein: CAGGGGLAKETQYF; CDR3 DNA: TGTGCCGGCGGGGGGGGACTAGCGAAGGAGACCCAGTACTTC
clone size: .; V gene: TRBV29-1; D gene: .; J gene: TRBJ1-5; CDR3 protein: CSVTTGDQPQHF; CDR3 DNA: TGCAGCGTTACTACAGGTGATCAGCCCCAGCATTTT
clone size: .; V gene: TRBV6-2/TRBV6-3; D gene: .; J gene: TRBJ2-2; CDR3 protein: CASLAALGHGELFF; CDR3 DNA: TGTGCCAGCCTGGCGGCATTGGGCCACGGGGAGCTGTTTTTT
clone size: .; V gene: TRBV18; D gene: .; J gene: TRBJ2-3; CDR3 protein: CASSPDSRDTQYF; CDR3 DNA: TGTGCCAGCTCACCGGATTCAAGAGATACGCAGTATTTT
clone size: .; V gene: TRBV7-9; D gene: .; J gene: TRBJ1-2; CDR3 protein: CASSPLGRPAYGYTF; CDR3 DNA: TGTGCCAGCAGCCCCTTGGGACGCCCCGCTTATGGCTACACCTTC
clone size: .; V gene: TRBV29-1; D gene: TRBD2; J gene: TRBJ2-1; CDR3 protein: CSVAGVNEQFF; CDR3 DNA: TGCAGCGTAGCGGGGGTCAATGAGCAGTTCTTC
clone size: once; V gene: TRBV7-9; D gene: .; J gene: TRBJ2-5; CDR3 protein: CASSSSPSLGQKETQYF; CDR3 DNA: TGTGCCAGCAGCTCCTCGCCCTCTCTCGGACAGAAAGAGACCCAGTACTTC
clone size: .; V gene: TRBV7-8; D gene: .; J gene: TRBJ1-1; CDR3 protein: CASSLGLKNTEAFF; CDR3 DNA: TGTGCCAGCAGCTTGGGACTGAAGAACACTGAAGCTTTCTTT
clone size: .; V gene: TRBV7-2; D gene: .; J gene: TRBJ1-2; CDR3 protein: CASSGTGRIGYTF; CDR3 DNA: TGTGCCAGCAGCGGAACAGGGCGCATAGGCTACACCTTC
clone size: .; V gene: TRBV5-1; D gene: .; J gene: TRBJ2-1; CDR3 protein: CASSYQGPGNNEQFF; CDR3 DNA: TGCGCCAGCAGCTACCAAGGGCCAGGAAACAATGAGCAGTTCTTC
clone size: .; V gene: TRBV29-1; D gene: .; J gene: TRBJ1-2; CDR3 protein: CSVVQGGGYTF; CDR3 DNA: TGCAGCGTTGTTCAAGGGGGAGGCTACACCTTC
clone size: .; V gene: TRBV2; D gene: .; J gene: TRBJ1-5; CDR3 protein: CASSEWQNNQPQHF; CDR3 DNA: TGTGCCAGCAGTGAATGGCAGAACAATCAGCCCCAGCATTTT
clone size: .; V gene: TRBV27; D gene: .; J gene: TRBJ2-7; CDR3 protein: CASRGAALVHEQYF; CDR3 DNA: TGTGCCAGCAGAGGGGCCGCCCTCGTCCACGAGCAGTACTTC
clone size: .; V gene: TRBV20-1; D gene: TRBD2; J gene: TRBJ2-5; CDR3 protein: CSAMTSGGTETQYF; CDR3 DNA: TGCAGTGCTATGACTAGCGGGGGGACAGAGACCCAGTACTTC
clone size: .; V gene: TRBV12-3/TRBV12-4; D gene: TRBD1; J gene: TRBJ1-1; CDR3 protein: CASSPSSGTAGEAFF; CDR3 DNA: TGTGCCAGCAGCCCTAGTTCCGGGACAGCGGGTGAAGCTTTCTTT
clone size: once; V gene: TRBV7-9; D gene: .; J gene: TRBJ2-7; CDR3 protein: CASSFGGDTYEQYF; CDR3 DNA: TGTGCCAGCAGCTTTGGAGGGGATACCTACGAGCAGTACTTC
clone size: .; V gene: TRBV18; D gene: .; J gene: TRBJ1-2; CDR3 protein: CASSPAHYKDGYTF; CDR3 DNA: TGTGCCAGCTCACCAGCCCATTACAAAGATGGCTACACCTTC
clone size: .; V gene: TRBV12-3/TRBV12-4; D gene: .; J gene: TRBJ2-7; CDR3 protein: CASSLAGLGYEQYF; CDR3 DNA: TGTGCCAGCAGTTTGGCGGGATTGGGCTACGAGCAGTACTTC
clone size: .; V gene: TRBV19; D gene: .; J gene: TRBJ2-3; CDR3 protein: CASSMQKGNTQYF; CDR3 DNA: TGTGCCAGTAGTATGCAGAAAGGGAATACGCAGTATTTT
clone size: .; V gene: TRBV4-3; D gene: TRBD1; J gene: TRBJ1-4; CDR3 protein: CASSLGQGGEKLFF; CDR3 DNA: TGCGCCAGCAGCCTGGGACAGGGTGGGGAAAAACTGTTTTTT
clone size: once; V gene: TRBV12-3/TRBV12-4; D gene: .; J gene: TRBJ1-2; CDR3 protein: CASSLSLGGLGYTF; CDR3 DNA: TGTGCCAGCAGTTTATCCCTAGGGGGGTTGGGCTACACCTTC
clone size: .; V gene: TRBV3-1; D gene: .; J gene: TRBJ1-5; CDR3 protein: CASSQGTSLSNQPQHF; CDR3 DNA: TGTGCCAGCAGCCAAGGGACAAGCCTAAGCAATCAGCCCCAGCATTTT
clone size: .; V gene: TRBV3-1; D gene: TRBD1; J gene: TRBJ1-5; CDR3 protein: CASSLGQGVNQPQHF; CDR3 DNA: TGTGCCAGCAGCCTCGGACAGGGGGTCAATCAGCCCCAGCATTTT
clone size: .; V gene: TRBV30; D gene: .; J gene: TRBJ2-5; CDR3 protein: CAWSVEEGGETQYF; CDR3 DNA: TGTGCCTGGAGTGTGGAGGAGGGCGGAGAGACCCAGTACTTC
clone size: once; V gene: TRBV5-6; D gene: .; J gene: TRBJ2-4; CDR3 protein: CASSFFRERLAKNIQYF; CDR3 DNA: TGTGCCAGCAGCTTCTTCCGCGAGCGTCTAGCCAAAAACATTCAGTACTTC
clone size: .; V gene: TRBV5-1; D gene: .; J gene: TRBJ2-5; CDR3 protein: CASSLGQGLQETQYF; CDR3 DNA: TGCGCCAGCAGCTTGGGGCAGGGGCTCCAAGAGACCCAGTACTTC
clone size: .; V gene: TRBV7-6; D gene: TRBD1; J gene: TRBJ2-7; CDR3 protein: CASSETGASYEQYF; CDR3 DNA: TGTGCCAGCAGCGAGACAGGGGCCTCCTACGAGCAGTACTTC
clone size: .; V gene: TRBV2; D gene: .; J gene: TRBJ2-7; CDR3 protein: CASSERELAVQYF; CDR3 DNA: TGTGCCAGCAGTGAGCGTGAACTAGCCGTGCAGTACTTC
clone size: .; V gene: TRBV20-1; D gene: TRBD1; J gene: TRBJ1-2; CDR3 protein: CSARDPGGGYGYTF; CDR3 DNA: TGCAGTGCTAGAGATCCAGGGGGAGGGTATGGCTACACCTTC
clone size: .; V gene: TRBV3-1; D gene: .; J gene: TRBJ2-2; CDR3 protein: CASSQVLVSGELFF; CDR3 DNA: TGTGCCAGCAGCCAGGTTTTGGTCTCCGGGGAGCTGTTTTTT
clone size: few; V gene: TRBV6-2/TRBV6-3; D gene: .; J gene: TRBJ2-7; CDR3 protein: CASSYPYEQYF; CDR3 DNA: TGTGCCAGCAGTTACCCCTACGAGCAGTACTTC
clone size: .; V gene: TRBV29-1; D gene: .; J gene: TRBJ1-2; CDR3 protein: CSVDSGGLLGYGYTF; CDR3 DNA: TGCAGCGTTGACTCGGGGGGTCTCTTGGGCTATGGCTACACCTTC
clone size: .; V gene: TRBV15; D gene: TRBD1; J gene: TRBJ2-5; CDR3 protein: CAASRNRGRETQYF; CDR3 DNA: TGTGCCGCCAGCAGGAACAGGGGGCGAGAGACCCAGTACTTC
clone size: .; V gene: TRBV3-1; D gene: .; J gene: TRBJ1-6; CDR3 protein: CASSQRFEAPLHF; CDR3 DNA: TGTGCCAGCAGCCAAAGATTCGAGGCACCCCTCCACTTT
clone size: .; V gene: TRBV5-1; D gene: .; J gene: TRBJ1-1; CDR3 protein: CASSGGTFRLNTEAFF; CDR3 DNA: TGCGCCAGCAGCGGTGGGACTTTCAGGTTGAACACTGAAGCTTTCTTT
clone size: .; V gene: TRBV3-1; D gene: .; J gene: TRBJ1-5; CDR3 protein: CASSQGGYQPQHF; CDR3 DNA: TGTGCCAGCAGCCAAGGGGGTTATCAGCCCCAGCATTTT
clone size: .; V gene: TRBV4-1; D gene: .; J gene: TRBJ2-7; CDR3 protein: CASSQVRASYEQYF; CDR3 DNA: TGCGCCAGCAGCCAAGTGCGGGCATCCTACGAGCAGTACTTC
clone size: .; V gene: TRBV5-6; D gene: .; J gene: TRBJ2-2; CDR3 protein: CASSPGPGSWNTGELFF; CDR3 DNA: TGTGCCAGCAGCCCGGGGCCGGGGTCGTGGAACACCGGGGAGCTGTTTTTT
clone size: .; V gene: TRBV9; D gene: .; J gene: TRBJ2-1; CDR3 protein: CASSELDGYLYNEQFF; CDR3 DNA: TGTGCCAGCAGCGAATTAGACGGATACCTCTACAATGAGCAGTTCTTC
clone size: .; V gene: TRBV6-2/TRBV6-3; D gene: .; J gene: TRBJ1-2; CDR3 protein: CASSYPAGEGRGYTF; CDR3 DNA: TGTGCCAGCAGTTACCCGGCAGGGGAGGGGCGTGGCTACACCTTC
clone size: .; V gene: TRBV27; D gene: TRBD2; J gene: TRBJ2-1; CDR3 protein: CASSFGLTSVYNEQFF; CDR3 DNA: TGTGCCAGCAGTTTCGGATTGACTAGCGTTTACAATGAGCAGTTCTTC
clone size: .; V gene: TRBV5-1; D gene: TRBD1; J gene: TRBJ1-4; CDR3 protein: CASSRTGSNEKLFF; CDR3 DNA: TGCGCCAGCAGCCGGACAGGGTCGAATGAAAAACTGTTTTTT
clone size: .; V gene: TRBV24-1; D gene: .; J gene: TRBJ2-7; CDR3 protein: CATLVDTNSYEQYF; CDR3 DNA: TGTGCCACCCTTGTGGACACCAACTCCTACGAGCAGTACTTC
clone size: .; V gene: TRBV20-1; D gene: TRBD1; J gene: TRBJ2-5; CDR3 protein: CSARSGSGQQETQYF; CDR3 DNA: TGCAGTGCTAGGTCAGGGTCGGGACAGCAAGAGACCCAGTACTTC
clone size: .; V gene: TRBV3-1; D gene: .; J gene: TRBJ2-7; CDR3 protein: CASSQENNRNVIDEQYF; CDR3 DNA: TGTGCCAGCAGCCAAGAGAACAATAGGAATGTGATCGACGAGCAGTACTTC
clone size: .; V gene: TRBV5-4; D gene: .; J gene: TRBJ2-1; CDR3 protein: CASSPGGSYNEQFF; CDR3 DNA: TGTGCCAGCAGCCCAGGGGGGTCCTACAATGAGCAGTTCTTC
clone size: .; V gene: TRBV9; D gene: .; J gene: TRBJ2-6; CDR3 protein: CASSGTSGANVLTF; CDR3 DNA: TGTGCCAGCAGCGGTACCTCTGGGGCCAACGTCCTGACTTTC
clone size: .; V gene: TRBV7-2; D gene: .; J gene: TRBJ2-7; CDR3 protein: CASSLQGFNYEQYF; CDR3 DNA: TGTGCCAGCAGCTTACAGGGGTTTAACTACGAGCAGTACTTC
clone size: .; V gene: TRBV27; D gene: TRBD1; J gene: TRBJ2-4; CDR3 protein: CASSQGADIAKNIQYF; CDR3 DNA: TGTGCCAGCAGTCAGGGGGCAGACATAGCCAAAAACATTCAGTACTTC
clone size: .; V gene: TRBV7-2; D gene: .; J gene: TRBJ2-7; CDR3 protein: CASRSGTYSYEQYF; CDR3 DNA: TGTGCCAGCAGGTCCGGGACTTACTCCTACGAGCAGTACTTC
clone size: .; V gene: TRBV3-1; D gene: .; J gene: TRBJ2-4; CDR3 protein: CASSQLSQDRQYF; CDR3 DNA: TGTGCCAGCAGCCAGCTGTCCCAGGACAGACAGTACTTC
clone size: .; V gene: TRBV4-1; D gene: .; J gene: TRBJ1-4; CDR3 protein: CASSQGEWTNEKLFF; CDR3 DNA: TGCGCCAGCAGCCAAGGGGAGTGGACTAATGAAAAACTGTTTTTT
clone size: .; V gene: TRBV4-3; D gene: .; J gene: TRBJ2-3; CDR3 protein: CASSQESWDTQYF; CDR3 DNA: TGCGCCAGCAGCCAAGAGAGCTGGGATACGCAGTATTTT
clone size: .; V gene: TRBV19; D gene: .; J gene: TRBJ1-4; CDR3 protein: CASRPGRYEKLFF; CDR3 DNA: TGTGCCAGTAGACCGGGACGATATGAAAAACTGTTTTTT
clone size: .; V gene: TRBV6-1; D gene: .; J gene: TRBJ1-1; CDR3 protein: CASSELQGGAAFF; CDR3 DNA: TGTGCCAGCAGTGAATTGCAGGGAGGTGCAGCTTTCTTT
clone size: .; V gene: TRBV3-1; D gene: .; J gene: TRBJ2-7; CDR3 protein: CASSQLREQYF; CDR3 DNA: TGTGCCAGCAGCCAACTGCGCGAGCAGTACTTC
clone size: .; V gene: TRBV27; D gene: .; J gene: TRBJ2-3; CDR3 protein: CASSPTDPSTDTQYF; CDR3 DNA: TGTGCCAGCAGCCCGACCGACCCTAGCACAGATACGCAGTATTTT